These T cell receptor beta chains were read from a single sample in a study of OX40 agonist ivuxolimab in advanced cancers. The protocol was immunoSEQ multiplex PCR, while the TCRdb copy is restricted to in-frame clones and leaves out a portion. Among about 73,000 clones listed, around 80% were seen once. Here the sequenced sample was CD4+ or CD8+ T cells sorted from blood, taken in a trial of the OX40 agonist ivuxolimab. These receptors were collected from an adult with an advanced solid tumor such as melanoma, head and neck, liver or kidney cancer. Both conserved end residues are trimmed from each CDR3.

j_call | v_call | cdr3_aa
TRBJ1-2 | TRBV19 | ASTGENYGYT
TRBJ2-7 | TRBV4-1 | ASSQVPGQSSYEQY
TRBJ2-3 | TRBV9 | ASSVRDREGDTQY
TRBJ1-1 | TRBV7-2 | ASSPGGGEAF
TRBJ2-2 | TRBV6-5 | ASSYRPSQTGELF
TRBJ1-2 | TRBV4-3 | ASSQEGAAAGTYGYT
TRBJ1-5 | TRBV18 | ASSILQTSNQPQH
TRBJ2-2 | TRBV18 | ASSPGFNTGELF
TRBJ2-1 | TRBV5-1 | ASSLIAGGWDNEQF
TRBJ2-2 | TRBV10-2 | ASNVAGGSAGELF
TRBJ2-1 | TRBV6-6 | ASSRDRYNEQF
TRBJ1-3 | TRBV7-9 | ASSPEFLPGGNTIY
TRBJ2-1 | TRBV9 | ASSVDRVGEQF
TRBJ2-1 | TRBV19 | ASSFRRLAGYNEQF
TRBJ2-5 | TRBV7-3 | ASSLGQGKGSETQY
TRBJ2-5 | TRBV7-2 | ASSLTAGVGETQY
TRBJ1-5 | TRBV6-1 | ASTFRGGDNQPQH
TRBJ2-2 | TRBV7-2 | ASSRQGNTGELF
TRBJ1-1 | TRBV6-6 | ASSTPKGTNTEAF
TRBJ2-7 | TRBV19 | ASSISLIGGYEQY
TRBJ2-3 | TRBV7-2 | ASSLLAGGTDTQY
TRBJ2-5 | TRBV5-6 | ASSLLERGSQETQY
TRBJ2-2 | TRBV10-3 | AIKVISGIDTGELF
TRBJ1-5 | TRBV13 | ASSAGTRNQPQH
TRBJ1-2 | TRBV25-1 | ASSPQGRIGYGYT
TRBJ2-7 | TRBV5-4 | ASSSWDRAYEQY
TRBJ2-2 | TRBV4-3 | ASSTLAGGTGELF
TRBJ2-1 | TRBV29-1 | SVKASLYNEQF
TRBJ2-4 | TRBV11-2 | ASSFRDGTMGIQY
TRBJ2-6 | TRBV29-1 | SVADGSGANVLT
TRBJ2-2 | TRBV2 | ASKGQIANTGELF
TRBJ1-1 | TRBV6-5 | ASSTLVATEAF
TRBJ2-7 | TRBV6-6 | ASSLTGGNEQY
TRBJ2-3 | TRBV19 | ASSLGQGVYPSTDTQY
TRBJ1-2 | TRBV19 | ASSIDRGPFYGYT